The clone carrying this T cell receptor (beta chain) was counted ten times or more. Unique molecular identifiers tagged individual cDNA molecules. TCRdb analysed the 5' RACE reads with MiXCR anew, one entry per CDR3 protein. The sample carries approximately 50,000 distinct CDR3 sequences, about a tenth recorded once. Trimming took 0 bases from V and 2 from J, leaving 7 bases between them. The CDR3 has 13 amino acids. From germline, CDR1 is GTSNPN and CDR2 SVGIG (reference sequence). This entry belongs to a study of early T cells in non-severe SARS-CoV-2 infection. Across the whole study: Unsorted whole-blood RNA was sequenced in bulk, leaving chains unpaired.

This clonotype was sampled from an adult who was a healthcare worker with PCR-confirmed SARS-CoV-2 infection or an uninfected control (not recorded which). Sequenced: whole blood. The V call is TRBV30, the J call TRBJ1-1; no reliable D call. CDR3 region: CAWSVNGNTEAFF. CDR3 nucleotide sequence: TGTGCCTGGAGTGTCAACGGAAACACTGAAGCTTTCTTT.